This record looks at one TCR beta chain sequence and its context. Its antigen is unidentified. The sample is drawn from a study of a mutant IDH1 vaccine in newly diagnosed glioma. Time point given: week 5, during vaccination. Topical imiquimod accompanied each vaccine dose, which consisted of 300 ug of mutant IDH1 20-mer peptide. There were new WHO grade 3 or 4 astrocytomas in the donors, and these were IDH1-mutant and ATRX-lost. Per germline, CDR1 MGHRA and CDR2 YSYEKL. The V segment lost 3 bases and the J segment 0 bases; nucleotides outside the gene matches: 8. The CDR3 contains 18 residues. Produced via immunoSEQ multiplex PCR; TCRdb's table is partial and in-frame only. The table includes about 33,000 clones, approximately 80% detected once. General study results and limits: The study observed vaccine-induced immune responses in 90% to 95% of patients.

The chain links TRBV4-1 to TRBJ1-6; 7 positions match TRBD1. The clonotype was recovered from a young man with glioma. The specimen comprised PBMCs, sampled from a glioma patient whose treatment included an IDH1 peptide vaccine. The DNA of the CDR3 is TGCGCCAGCAGCCATTCGACGGACAGGAGCTCCTATAATTCACCCCTCCACTTT. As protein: CASSHSTDRSSYNSPLHF.